One sample yielded the 32 T cell receptor beta chains listed below, sequenced in a study of human versus mouse CDR3 diversity and MHC coevolution (dated by TCRdb to 2015 to 2018). The method behind the library was the immunoSEQ multiplex PCR assay. TCRdb obtained this table from immuneACCESS and retained in-frame rearrangements with V and J assigned. These tables miss some clones; where compared with another copy, unresolved V genes account for less than half of the shortfall, and the remainder is unexplained. This sample comprises 60,000 or so clones, 85% to 95% of them detected only once. The ten largest account for 18% of the sample. The source material was naive CD4+ T cells from blood. What this sample's cell subset or site label stands for: CD45RO-negative CD62L-positive naive CD4 T cells. These TCRs come from a person in their 60s in good health.

The chain uses TRBV19 and TRBJ2-5; D not resolved. This CDR3 has 13 residues. Germline V gene lookup returns CDR1 LNHDA and CDR2 SQIVND (reference sequence). V gave up 6 bases and J gave up 4 bases, with 12 bases separating them. This CDR3 reads CASSPSTVETQYF. As DNA, the CDR3 is TGTGCCAGTAGCCCCTCTACAGTAGAGACCCAGTACTTC.

In this sample, this clone turned up once. J is TRBJ2-4 and V is TRBV19, with 10 bases aligning to TRBD1. This CDR3 is 16 amino acids long. Germline CDR1 is LNHDA and CDR2 is SQIVND (reference sequence). V lost 4 bases and J lost 4; bases outside the gene matches: 7. Here the CDR3 DNA reads TGTGCCAGTAGTACAACCGGGACAGGGGCAAAAAACATTCAGTACTTC. This gives the protein CASSTTGTGAKNIQYF. The full variable domain, its missing parts supplied by reference TRBV19 and TRBJ2-4, is DGGITQSPKYLFRKEGQNVTLSCEQNLNHDAMYWYRQDPGQGLRLIYYSQIVNDFQKGDIAEGYSVSREKKESFPLTVTSAQKNPTAFYLCASSTTGTGAKNIQYFGAGTRLSVL.

J is TRBJ1-1 and V is TRBV6-1; D is possibly TRBD1 (6 bases). The V end was cut by 6 bases, the J end by 4 bases, with 15 bases between. The CDR3 extends over 14 amino acids. Germline assignment: CDR1 MNHNS and CDR2 SASEGT. The CDR3 coding sequence is TGTGCCAGCAGGGACAGCCCCCCTTCCACTGAAGCTTTCTTT. Its translation is CASRDSPPSTEAFF.

This chain joins TRBV5-1 and TRBJ1-1; 7 bases map to TRBD1. This CDR3 has 12 amino acids. J was trimmed by 11 bases and V by 4 bases; bases with no gene match: 8. Looked up from germline, CDR1 is SGHRS and CDR2 is YFSETQ. CDR3 in DNA: TGCGCCAGCAGCCAAGACAGGGCAATGGCTTTCTTT. It yields the protein CASSQDRAMAFF.

A word on this clone: A read error may produce the germline difference seen at one junction end. The gene calls are TRBV19 and TRBJ2-3, with D perhaps matching TRBD1 (5 bases). This CDR3 region has 15 residues. Germline CDR1 and CDR2: LNHDA and SQIVND (reference sequence). The CDR3 region is CASSTPGNLVDAQYF. CDR3 in DNA: TGTGCCAGTAGCACCCCAGGGAACCTAGTAGATGCGCAGTATTTT.

This chain joins TRBV6-1 and TRBJ2-7; 11 bases agree with TRBD1. CDR1 MNHNS and CDR2 SASEGT come from the germline V gene. The CDR3 spans 13 residues. V lost 4 bases and J lost 6; bases outside the gene matches: 2. DNA of the CDR3: TGTGCCAGCAGTGGGGACAGGGGGTTCGAGCAGTACTTC. Encoded protein: CASSGDRGFEQYF.

This chain joins TRBV11-3 and TRBJ2-2; 13 bases fit TRBD2. Trimming removed 5 bases from V and 0 bases from J; junction bases left unmatched: 6. The CDR3 totals 18 residues. Germline lookup yields CDR1 SGHNT and CDR2 YENEEA. CDR3 DNA sequence: TGTGCCAGCAGCCAAAGGACTAGCGGGAGCCCGAACACCGGGGAGCTGTTTTTT. As protein: CASSQRTSGSPNTGELFF.

The chain recombines TRBV29-1 with TRBJ2-7; TRBD2 might be the D (6 bases). The V end was cut by 3 bases, the J end by 5 bases, with 11 bases between. This CDR3 contains 12 residues. Germline CDR1 SQVTM, CDR2 ANQGSEA. DNA for the CDR3: TGCAGCGTTGAGGGGGGAAGAAACGAGCAGTACTTC. Translating it yields CSVEGGRNEQYF.

V gene TRBV18 combines with J gene TRBJ1-1; D unclear. This CDR3 comprises 14 residues. Deletions cut 0 bases from V and 1 base from J, with 6 bases between. Germline V gene data show CDR1 as KGHSH and CDR2 as LQKENI. For the CDR3, the DNA is TGTGCCAGCTCACCACCTCAACAGAACACTGAAGCTTTCTTT. As protein: CASSPPQQNTEAFF.

V and J are TRBV10-1 and TRBJ2-5; 7 bases line up with TRBD1. V lost 2 bases and J lost 7; bases outside the gene matches: 7. Germline values: CDR1 WNHNN, CDR2 SYGVQD (reference sequence). The length of the CDR3 is 14 residues. In nucleotides, the CDR3 is TGCGCCAGCAGTGAGGACAGGGTGGCAGGGACCCAGTACTTC. Translating gives CASSEDRVAGTQYF.

The rearrangement joins TRBV6-1 to TRBJ2-7; 9 nucleotides line up with TRBD1. The CDR3 sequence is 15 residues long. Germline values: CDR1 MNHNS, CDR2 SASEGT. Trimming at V came to 7 bases and at J to 4 bases, leaving 11 bases not matched to a gene. The chain's CDR3 is CASTRMRDRAYEQYF. CDR3 in DNA: TGTGCCAGCACCCGAATGAGGGACAGGGCTTACGAGCAGTACTTC.

The chain links TRBV18 to TRBJ2-7; 12 nucleotides match TRBD2. CDR3 length: 15 residues. Germline CDR1 KGHSH, CDR2 LQKENI. V shed 2 bases and J 1 base; nucleotides not matched to a gene: 0. The DNA of the CDR3 is TGTGCCAGCTCACCAACTAGCGGGAGGTCCTACGAGCAGTACTTC. Its translation: CASSPTSGRSYEQYF.

The V and J genes are TRBV30 and TRBJ1-5; 8 nucleotides line up with TRBD1. Trimming at V came to 5 bases and at J to 6 bases, leaving 9 bases not matched to a gene. Germline V lookup: CDR1 GTSNPN, CDR2 SVGIG (reference sequence). CDR3 length: 14 residues. The CDR3 protein is CAWGGTGWSQPQHF. CDR3 DNA sequence: TGTGCCTGGGGAGGGACAGGTTGGTCTCAGCCCCAGCATTTT.

The gene calls are TRBV5-4 and TRBJ2-5; 9 nucleotides align to TRBD1. The DNA end lines up better with TRBJ2-7; the J call may be wrong. This CDR3 region has 15 residues. Germline V lookup: CDR1 SGHNT, CDR2 YYREEE (reference sequence). The CDR3 is CASSSPGQGPHEQYF. Written as DNA, the CDR3 is TGTGCCAGCAGCTCGCCGGGACAGGGTCCCCACGAGCAGTACTTC.

The V gene is TRBV28, the J gene TRBJ1-5; no definite D call. Trimming removed 2 bases at V and 3 bases at J, with 8 bases between. This CDR3 contains 14 residues. Per germline, CDR1 MDHEN and CDR2 SYDVKM. CDR3: CASSLGQNNQPQHF. In nucleotides, the CDR3 is TGTGCCAGCAGTTTAGGCCAGAACAATCAGCCCCAGCATTTT.

The chain combines TRBV5-1 with TRBJ2-5; 11 nucleotides line up with TRBD2. V lost 0 bases to trimming and J lost 5 bases; unmatched junction nucleotides: 6. This CDR3 contains 16 residues. Germline CDR1 is SGHRS and CDR2 is YFSETQ. The CDR3 nucleotides read TGCGCCAGCAGCTTGGCGACTAGCGGGGCCCGTGAGACCCAGTACTTC. It codes for CASSLATSGARETQYF.

The chain links TRBV4-2 to TRBJ2-2; tentative D call: TRBD2 (5 bases). The CDR3 covers 17 residues. The V gene's germline CDR1 is LGHNA and CDR2 YNFKEQ. Trimming left V 0 bases short and J 5 bases short, with 16 bases between. CDR3 sequence (DNA): TGTGCCAGCAGCCAAGATCGAAGCGGCGACGGAACCGGGGAGCTGTTTTTT. This encodes CASSQDRSGDGTGELFF.

This chain uses TRBV5-1 with TRBJ2-5; TRBD1 matches 7 bases. CDR3 size: 14 residues. The germline CDR1 and CDR2 sequences are SGHRS and YFSETQ. The V segment lost 6 bases and the J segment 1 base; nucleotides outside the gene matches: 6. The CDR3 spells CASTTDRAQETQYF. The CDR3 DNA follows: TGCGCCAGCACCACAGACAGGGCCCAAGAGACCCAGTACTTC.

This chain connects TRBV6-5 to TRBJ2-5; D not resolved. Matching the DNA end better, TRBJ2-7 makes the J call doubtful. The CDR3 has 14 residues. Looked up from germline, CDR1 is MNHEY and CDR2 is SVGAGI. CDR3 loop: CASSYSFNSYEQYF. CDR3 nucleotide sequence: TGTGCCAGCAGTTACTCGTTCAACAGCTACGAGCAGTACTTC.

The V call is TRBV6-1, the J call TRBJ2-3, with 11 bases matching TRBD2. The CDR3 runs to 18 residues. Germline V lookup: CDR1 MNHNS, CDR2 SASEGT. The ends lost 2 bases at V and 3 bases at J; junction bases unmatched: 10. CDR3 coding DNA: TGTGCCAGCAGTGAAACGGGGCTAGCGGGAGGTAGTACAGATACGCAGTATTTT. This codes for CASSETGLAGGSTDTQYF.

In its sample, this clone was seen a few times. The chain couples TRBV9 to TRBJ2-3, with 14 positions matching TRBD2. V shed 3 bases and J 0 bases; nucleotides not matched to a gene: 9. The germline V gene has CDR1 SGDLS and CDR2 YYNGEE. The CDR3 consists of 19 residues. The chain's CDR3 is CASSASGLAGVRSTDTQYF. The CDR3 DNA sequence: TGTGCCAGCAGCGCCTCGGGACTAGCGGGAGTTAGGAGCACAGATACGCAGTATTTT.

The genes are TRBV5-1 and TRBJ2-1, with 8 bases that match TRBD2. The CDR3 extends over 14 amino acids. Germline V gene data show CDR1 as SGHRS and CDR2 as YFSETQ. V dropped 1 base and J dropped 9; count of bases not matched to a gene: 6. CDR3 sequence (DNA): TGCGCCAGCAGCTTGACAGCGGGGGACGGTGAGCAGTTCTTC. This gives the protein CASSLTAGDGEQFF.

About this clone itself: Sequence at one end of the junction differs from germline and may be a read error. The chain recombines TRBV7-2 with TRBJ2-7; 10 bases are a match to TRBD2. The V gene's germline CDR1 is SGHTA and CDR2 FQGNSA. The CDR3 sequence is 15 residues long. The CDR3 DNA is TGTGCCAGCAGTTTAGGGACTAGCGCTTCCTACGAGCAGTACTTC. Protein: CASSLGTSASYEQYF.

This chain joins TRBV29-1 and TRBJ2-1, with a tentative D call TRBD2 (5 bases). The CDR3 contains 11 residues. Trimming left V 6 bases short and J 8 bases short, with 11 bases between. Germline CDR1 is SQVTM and CDR2 is ANQGSEA. The chain's CDR3 is CSVTSRDEQFF. Written as DNA, the CDR3 is TGCAGCGTCACCTCGAGGGATGAGCAGTTCTTC.

This chain connects TRBV21-1 to TRBJ2-1; the table names TRBD2, a call not compared with the DNA. TRBV21-1 is described as a pseudogene. The CDR3 has 15 residues. CDR3 protein: CASTPKRDGYNEQFF. CDR3 nucleotide sequence: TGTGCCAGCACCCCTAAGCGGGACGGCTACAATGAGCAGTTCTTC.

CDR3 DNA: TGTGCCAGCAGCACACTAGCGGGAGGGGTAGAGACCCAGTACTTC. Protein sequence: CASSTLAGGVETQYF. The chain couples TRBV7-9 to TRBJ2-5; TRBD2 matches at 13 bases. Trimming cost V 5 bases and J 4 bases; bases outside gene matches: 4. Germline V gene lookup returns CDR1 SEHNR and CDR2 FQNEAQ (reference sequence). The CDR3 is 15 residues long.

The chain carries TRBV5-1 and TRBJ2-3, with TRBD2 as a possible D gene (6 bases). Deletions cut 0 bases from V and 5 bases from J, with 13 bases between. Germline CDR1 SGHRS, CDR2 YFSETQ. The CDR3 has 15 amino acids. This CDR3 reads CASSLAGLGGDTQYF. For the CDR3, the DNA is TGCGCCAGCAGCTTGGCGGGACTTGGGGGAGATACGCAGTATTTT.

The chain recombines TRBV25-1 with TRBJ2-3; 15 bases match TRBD2. Germline values: CDR1 MGHDK, CDR2 SYGVNS. The CDR3 length is 16 residues. J gave up 3 bases and V 4 bases, and 2 bases lay outside the gene matches. The CDR3 coding sequence is TGTGCCAGCAGTGTTGGGACTAGCGGGAGGACAGATACGCAGTATTTT. Its protein is CASSVGTSGRTDTQYF.

The CDR3 loop is CASSLGGENTEAFF. The CDR3 nucleotides read TGCGCCAGCAGCTTGGGGGGCGAGAACACTGAAGCTTTCTTT. This chain uses TRBV5-1 with TRBJ1-1; a possible D gene is TRBD1 (5 bases). V lost 0 bases to trimming and J lost 1 base, with 7 bases between them. Germline lookup yields CDR1 SGHRS and CDR2 YFSETQ. The CDR3 consists of 14 residues.

The chain combines TRBV21-1 with TRBJ2-7; the table's D call TRBD2 went unverified against the DNA. TRBV21-1 is assigned pseudogene status. CDR3 size: 18 residues. Written as DNA, the CDR3 is TGTGCCAGCAGCAAAGGTAGTACTGATTCTAGCGGGTCCTACGAGCAGTACTTC. This codes for CASSKGSTDSSGSYEQYF.

The rearrangement links TRBV30 to TRBJ2-7; no firm D call. The CDR3 is made up of 10 amino acids. CDR1 is GTSNPN, CDR2 SVGIG, per germline (reference sequence). This CDR3 is CGSLSYEQYF. In DNA form, the CDR3 reads TGTGGGTCACTCTCCTACGAGCAGTACTTC.

The genes are TRBV6-5 and TRBJ1-6; no definite D call. Germline-derived CDR1 and CDR2 are MNHEY and SVGAGI. The CDR3 runs 15 residues. The ends were cut back, 6 bases at V and 0 bases at J, with 9 bases in the middle. CDR3 coding DNA: TGTGCCAGCAGCCTAGCGAGCTCCTATAATTCACCCCTCCACTTT. It translates to CASSLASSYNSPLHF.